Shown below are 12 T cell receptor beta chains from a single sample sequenced in a study of T cells in Graves' hyperthyroidism and ophthalmopathy. Amplification yielded TCR beta CDR3 regions, with RNA transcripts as the source. The HTBI primer set was used in a first-round RT-PCR of the TCR CDR3. Via MiXCR, TCRdb re-called the multiplex PCR reads, giving one row per CDR3 protein. The sample consists of approximately 300,000 distinct CDR3 sequences, 16% of them appearing once. The sequenced material came from blood. These receptors all come from a man younger than 40 with Graves' hyperthyroidism.

This clonotype was recorded many times. The chain is built from TRBV6-1 and TRBJ2-5, with 8 bases aligning to TRBD1. The CDR3 runs to 16 residues. V trimming: 6 bases; J trimming: 4 bases; junction bases outside the gene matches: 13. From germline, CDR1 is MNHNS and CDR2 SASEGT. The CDR3 protein is CASRPTQTGERETQYF. CDR3 in DNA: TGTGCCAGCAGGCCAACCCAGACAGGGGAAAGAGAGACCCAGTACTTC.

The table lists this clonotype with a few counts. This rearrangement joins TRBV15 to TRBJ2-1, with 7 bases aligning to TRBD1. V was clipped by 0 bases and J by 5 bases; unmatched bases: 4. The CDR3 totals 15 residues. Germline CDR1 is LNHNV and CDR2 is YYDKDF (reference sequence). The CDR3 DNA sequence: TGTGCCACCAGCAGAGATGGACAGGTTAACAATGAGCAGTTCTTC. Protein: CATSRDGQVNNEQFF.

This chain connects TRBV24-1 to TRBJ2-1, with 9 bases matching TRBD1. Per germline, CDR1 KGHDR and CDR2 SFDVKD. The V and J ends lost 3 bases and 15 bases, in that order; junction bases with no gene match: 5. This CDR3 has 12 amino acids. Here the CDR3 DNA reads TGTGCCACCAGTGATCGAAGGGACAGGGCGTTCTTC. Protein: CATSDRRDRAFF.

In its sample, this clonotype was seen many times. The gene calls are TRBV20-1 and TRBJ2-5; 7 positions match TRBD1. Germline lookup yields CDR1 DFQATT and CDR2 SNEGSKA (reference sequence). With 4 bases clipped from V and 5 bases from J, the junction kept 7 bases outside the gene matches. CDR3 length: 13 amino acids. The CDR3 is CSAIQTGRETQYF. CDR3 nucleotides: TGCAGTGCTATACAGACAGGGCGGGAGACCCAGTACTTC.

Comments on this clonotype: This clone may be a read error of a much larger clone one base away. V and J are TRBV2 and TRBJ2-1; possibly TRBD1 or TRBD2 for D (6 bases each). CDR3 length equals 12 residues. CDR1 is SNHLY and CDR2 is FYNNEI in the germline V gene. The V end lost 2 bases, the J end lost 12 bases, and 11 bases lay between the germline ends. DNA for the CDR3: TGTGCCAGCAGTGAACGTGGGGGGCGGCAGTTCTTC. Encoded protein: CASSERGGRQFF.

The J gene is TRBJ1-5, the V gene TRBV19; unclear D gene. The CDR3 totals 14 residues. With 5 bases removed from V and 5 bases from J, the gap between germline ends came to 13 bases. The germline V gene encodes CDR1 LNHDA and CDR2 SQIVND (reference sequence). The CDR3 region is CASSPRQSDQPQHF. CDR3 DNA sequence: TGTGCCAGTAGTCCCAGACAATCAGATCAGCCCCAGCATTTT.

This clonotype was counted ten times or more. V is TRBV5-5 and J is TRBJ2-7; 9 bases fit TRBD1. Germline V lookup: CDR1 SGHKS, CDR2 YYEKEE (reference sequence). The length of the CDR3 is 16 residues. With 1 base clipped from V and 0 bases from J, the junction kept 5 bases outside the gene matches. The CDR3 here is CASSLPGQGNSYEQYF. CDR3 DNA sequence: TGTGCCAGCAGCTTGCCCGGACAGGGGAACTCCTACGAGCAGTACTTC. The whole variable domain, remainder taken from reference TRBV5-5 and TRBJ2-7, is DAGVTQSPTHLIKTRGQQVTLRCSPISGHKSVSWYQQVLGQGPQFIFQYYEKEERGRGNFPDRFSARQFPNYSSELNVNALLLGDSALYLCASSLPGQGNSYEQYFGPGTRLTVT.

The rearrangement links TRBV7-2 to TRBJ1-1, with 8 bases identical to TRBD1. With 2 bases clipped from V and 6 bases from J, the junction kept 5 bases outside the gene matches. CDR3 length: 14 residues. Germline lookup yields CDR1 SGHTA and CDR2 FQGNSA. Written as DNA, the CDR3 is TGTGCCAGCAGCTTAATTGGGACAGGTTCTGAAGCTTTCTTT. This gives the protein CASSLIGTGSEAFF.

The gene calls are TRBV5-4 and TRBJ1-4; a possible D gene is TRBD1 (5 bases). The CDR3 has 14 residues. Germline values: CDR1 SGHNT, CDR2 YYREEE (reference sequence). V was clipped by 4 bases and J by 7 bases, with 14 bases between them. The CDR3 protein is CASSGTGAGEKLFF. The CDR3 DNA reads as TGTGCCAGCAGCGGGACCGGGGCGGGTGAAAAACTGTTTTTT.

The chain couples TRBV27 to TRBJ2-3; TRBD2 matches at 7 bases. CDR3 size: 11 residues. Per germline, CDR1 MNHEY and CDR2 SMNVEV (reference sequence). The junction had 8 bases not matched to a gene; V was cut back by 6 bases and J by 14 bases. CDR3 coding DNA: TGTGCCAGCAGCGGGGGGAAAGCAATGTATTTT. Translation gives CASSGGKAMYF.

This clonotype was picked up a small number of times. The V and J genes are TRBV20-1 and TRBJ2-3; 7 bases are shared with TRBD1. This CDR3 is built from 13 residues. Looked up from germline, CDR1 is DFQATT and CDR2 is SNEGSKA (reference sequence). The CDR3 reads CSVRGIGTDTQYF. The CDR3 DNA follows: TGCAGCGTCAGGGGGATTGGCACAGATACGCAGTATTTT.

V is TRBV19 and J is TRBJ1-1; D is perhaps TRBD1 (6 bases). V was clipped by 1 base and J by 5 bases, with 17 bases between them. CDR1 is LNHDA and CDR2 is SQIVND in the germline V gene (reference sequence). This CDR3 comprises 16 residues. DNA of the CDR3: TGTGCCAGTAGTATAGGGGGGACACCCCGAGGGACTGAAGCTTTCTTT. Translating it yields CASSIGGTPRGTEAFF.